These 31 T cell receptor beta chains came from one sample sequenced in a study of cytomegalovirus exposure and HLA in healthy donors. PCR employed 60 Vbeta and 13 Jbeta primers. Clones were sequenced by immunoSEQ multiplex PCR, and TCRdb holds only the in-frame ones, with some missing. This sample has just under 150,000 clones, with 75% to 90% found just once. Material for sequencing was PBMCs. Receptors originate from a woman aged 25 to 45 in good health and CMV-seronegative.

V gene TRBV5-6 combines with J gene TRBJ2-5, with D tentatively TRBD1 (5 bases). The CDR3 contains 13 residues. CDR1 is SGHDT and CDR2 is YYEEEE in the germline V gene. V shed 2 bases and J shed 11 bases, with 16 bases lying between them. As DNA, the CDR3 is TGTGCCAGCAGCTTTTTGGACAAAGGAGAGCAGTACTTC. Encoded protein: CASSFLDKGEQYF.

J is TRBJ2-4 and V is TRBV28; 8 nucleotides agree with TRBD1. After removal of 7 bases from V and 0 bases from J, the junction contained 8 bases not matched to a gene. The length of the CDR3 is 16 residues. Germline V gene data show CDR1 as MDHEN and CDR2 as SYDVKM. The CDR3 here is CASIPQGALAKNIQYF. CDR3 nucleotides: TGTGCCAGCATTCCCCAGGGGGCTTTAGCCAAAAACATTCAGTACTTC.

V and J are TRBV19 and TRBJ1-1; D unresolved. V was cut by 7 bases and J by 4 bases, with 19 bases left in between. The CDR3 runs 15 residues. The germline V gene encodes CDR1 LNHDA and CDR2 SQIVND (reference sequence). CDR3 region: CASTRALAGTTEAFF. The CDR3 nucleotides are TGTGCCAGTACGAGGGCTCTCGCAGGAACCACTGAAGCTTTCTTT. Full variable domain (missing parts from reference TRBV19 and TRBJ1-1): DGGITQSPKYLFRKEGQNVTLSCEQNLNHDAMYWYRQDPGQGLRLIYYSQIVNDFQKGDIAEGYSVSREKKESFPLTVTSAQKNPTAFYLCASTRALAGTTEAFFGQGTRLTVV.

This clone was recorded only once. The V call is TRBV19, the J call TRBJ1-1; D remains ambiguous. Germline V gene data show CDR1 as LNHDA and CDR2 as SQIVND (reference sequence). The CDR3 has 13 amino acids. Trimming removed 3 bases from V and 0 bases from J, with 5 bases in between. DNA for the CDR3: TGTGCCAGTAGTATTCAGATGAACACTGAAGCTTTCTTT. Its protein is CASSIQMNTEAFF.

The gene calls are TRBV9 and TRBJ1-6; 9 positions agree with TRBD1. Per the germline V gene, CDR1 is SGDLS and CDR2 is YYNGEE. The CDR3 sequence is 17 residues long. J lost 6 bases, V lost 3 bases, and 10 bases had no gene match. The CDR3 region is CASSGGNRDRANSPLHF. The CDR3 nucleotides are TGTGCCAGCAGCGGCGGAAACCGGGACAGGGCTAATTCACCCCTCCACTTT.

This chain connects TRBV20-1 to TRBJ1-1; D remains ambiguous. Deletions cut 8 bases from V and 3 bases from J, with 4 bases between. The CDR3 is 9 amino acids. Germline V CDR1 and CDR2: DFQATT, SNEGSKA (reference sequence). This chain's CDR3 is CSTDTEAFF. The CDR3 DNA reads TGCAGTACGGACACTGAAGCTTTCTTT.

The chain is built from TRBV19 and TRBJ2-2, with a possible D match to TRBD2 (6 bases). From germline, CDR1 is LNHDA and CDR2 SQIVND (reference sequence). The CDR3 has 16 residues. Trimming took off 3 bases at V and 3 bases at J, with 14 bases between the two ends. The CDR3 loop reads CASSILGGPYTGELFF. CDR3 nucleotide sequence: TGTGCCAGTAGTATTCTGGGGGGACCCTACACCGGGGAGCTGTTTTTT. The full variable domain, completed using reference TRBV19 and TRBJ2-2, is DGGITQSPKYLFRKEGQNVTLSCEQNLNHDAMYWYRQDPGQGLRLIYYSQIVNDFQKGDIAEGYSVSREKKESFPLTVTSAQKNPTAFYLCASSILGGPYTGELFFGEGSRLTVL.

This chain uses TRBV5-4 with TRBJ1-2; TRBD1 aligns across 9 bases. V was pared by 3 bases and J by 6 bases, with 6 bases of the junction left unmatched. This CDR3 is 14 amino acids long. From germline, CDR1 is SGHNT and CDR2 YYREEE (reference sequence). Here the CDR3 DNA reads TGTGCCAGCAGCTATACGGGACAGGGTAATGGCTACACCTTC. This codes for CASSYTGQGNGYTF.

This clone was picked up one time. CDR3 in amino acids: CASSLVTGGTDTQYF. The CDR3 DNA reads as TGTGCCAGCAGCTTAGTTACAGGGGGCACAGATACGCAGTATTTT. The chain couples TRBV7-6 to TRBJ2-3, with 7 positions matching TRBD1. The CDR3 loop spans 15 amino acids. Germline assignment: CDR1 SGHVS and CDR2 FNYEAQ. The trim removed 1 base at V and 1 base at J, leaving 2 bases unmatched.

The CDR3 region is CASSQDFGGGRGDIQYF. The CDR3, as DNA: TGCGCCAGCAGCCAAGATTTTGGAGGGGGCCGGGGTGACATTCAGTACTTC. This chain joins TRBV4-3 and TRBJ2-4, with D perhaps matching TRBD1 (7 bases). Germline V CDR1 and CDR2: LGHNA, YSLEER. The CDR3 length is 17 residues. V lost 0 bases and J 8 bases, leaving 20 bases between the germline ends.

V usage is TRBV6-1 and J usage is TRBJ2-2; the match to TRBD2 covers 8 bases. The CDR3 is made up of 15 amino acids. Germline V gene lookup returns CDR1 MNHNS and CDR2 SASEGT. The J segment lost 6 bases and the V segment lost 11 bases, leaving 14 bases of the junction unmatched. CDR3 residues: CAGSTSGGWSGELFF. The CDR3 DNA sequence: TGTGCCGGGTCCACTAGCGGTGGTTGGTCCGGGGAGCTGTTTTTT.

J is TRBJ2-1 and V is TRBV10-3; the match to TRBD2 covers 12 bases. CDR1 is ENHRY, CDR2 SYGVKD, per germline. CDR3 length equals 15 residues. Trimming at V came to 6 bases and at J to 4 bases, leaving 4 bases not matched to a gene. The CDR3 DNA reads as TGTGCCATCAGCCCGCTAGCGGGAGGGTACAATGAGCAGTTCTTC. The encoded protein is CAISPLAGGYNEQFF.

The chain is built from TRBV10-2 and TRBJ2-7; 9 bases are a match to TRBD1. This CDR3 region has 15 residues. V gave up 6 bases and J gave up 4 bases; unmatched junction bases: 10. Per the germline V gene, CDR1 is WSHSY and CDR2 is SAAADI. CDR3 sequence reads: CASSGYGTGYYEQYF. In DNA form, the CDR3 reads TGCGCCAGCAGCGGTTACGGGACAGGGTATTACGAGCAGTACTTC.

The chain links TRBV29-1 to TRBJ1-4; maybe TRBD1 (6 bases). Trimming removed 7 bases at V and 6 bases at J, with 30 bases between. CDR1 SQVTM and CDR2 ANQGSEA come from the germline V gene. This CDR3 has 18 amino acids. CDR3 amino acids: CSALFLESGGNVYEKLFF. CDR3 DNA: TGCAGCGCCTTATTCCTAGAATCGGGGGGCAATGTATATGAAAAACTGTTTTTT.

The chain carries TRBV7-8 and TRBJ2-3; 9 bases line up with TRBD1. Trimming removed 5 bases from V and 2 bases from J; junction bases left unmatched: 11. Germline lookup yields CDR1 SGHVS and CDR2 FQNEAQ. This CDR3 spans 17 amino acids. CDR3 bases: TGTGCCAGCAGCCTTTCAGGGACAGGGATGAACACAGATACGCAGTATTTT. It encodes CASSLSGTGMNTDTQYF.

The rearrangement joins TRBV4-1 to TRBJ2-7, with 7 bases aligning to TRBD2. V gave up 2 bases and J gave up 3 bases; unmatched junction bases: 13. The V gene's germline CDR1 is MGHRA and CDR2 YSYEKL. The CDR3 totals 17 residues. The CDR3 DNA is TGCGCCAGCAGCCAAATGGCGACGGCGGGGGTCGGCTACGAGCAGTACTTC. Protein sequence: CASSQMATAGVGYEQYF.

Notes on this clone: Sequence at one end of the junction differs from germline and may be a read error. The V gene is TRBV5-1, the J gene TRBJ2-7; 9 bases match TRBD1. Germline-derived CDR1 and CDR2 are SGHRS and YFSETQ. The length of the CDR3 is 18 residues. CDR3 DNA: TGCGCCAGCAGCTTAACAGGGGGCTCCTCGCCGTTCTCCAACGAGCAGTACTTC. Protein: CASSLTGGSSPFSNEQYF.

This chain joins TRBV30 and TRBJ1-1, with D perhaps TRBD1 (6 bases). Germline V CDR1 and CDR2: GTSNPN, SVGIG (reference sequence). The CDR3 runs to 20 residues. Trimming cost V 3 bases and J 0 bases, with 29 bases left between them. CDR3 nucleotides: TGTGCCTGGAGGGATAAACTACAGGGATATCTTCGAGAAATGAACACTGAAGCTTTCTTT. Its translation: CAWRDKLQGYLREMNTEAFF.

The CDR3 protein is CSVGGFPGQGNYGYTF. CDR3 DNA: TGCAGCGTTGGGGGGTTTCCGGGACAGGGGAACTATGGCTACACCTTC. The chain combines TRBV29-1 with TRBJ1-2, with 10 bases lining up with TRBD1. V was pared by 4 bases and J by 2 bases, with 10 bases of the junction left unmatched. The CDR3 contains 16 residues. Looked up from germline, CDR1 is SQVTM and CDR2 is ANQGSEA.

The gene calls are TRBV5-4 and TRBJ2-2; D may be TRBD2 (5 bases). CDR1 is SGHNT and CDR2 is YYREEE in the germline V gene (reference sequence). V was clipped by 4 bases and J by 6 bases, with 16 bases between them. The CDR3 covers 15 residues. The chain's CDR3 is CASSAGGGRAGELFF. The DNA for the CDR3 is TGTGCCAGCAGCGCCGGCGGAGGACGGGCCGGGGAGCTGTTTTTT.

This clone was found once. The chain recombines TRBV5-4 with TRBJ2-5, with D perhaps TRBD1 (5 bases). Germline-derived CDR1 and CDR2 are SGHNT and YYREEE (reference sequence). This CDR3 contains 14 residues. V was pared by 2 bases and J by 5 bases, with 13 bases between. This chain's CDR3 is CASSFYDRSETQYF. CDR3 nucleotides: TGTGCCAGCAGCTTCTACGACAGATCGGAGACCCAGTACTTC. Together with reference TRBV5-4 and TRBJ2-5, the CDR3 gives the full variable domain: ETGVTQSPTHLIKTRGQQVTLRCSSQSGHNTVSWYQQALGQGPQFIFQYYREEENGRGNFPPRFSGLQFPNYSSELNVNALELDDSALYLCASSFYDRSETQYFGPGTRLLVL.

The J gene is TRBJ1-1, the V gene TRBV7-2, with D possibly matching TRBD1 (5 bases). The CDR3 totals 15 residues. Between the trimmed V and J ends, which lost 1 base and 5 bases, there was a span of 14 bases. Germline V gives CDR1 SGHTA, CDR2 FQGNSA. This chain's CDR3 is CASSLVSEGRTEAFF. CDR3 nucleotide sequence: TGTGCCAGCAGCTTAGTCTCGGAGGGGAGGACTGAAGCTTTCTTT.

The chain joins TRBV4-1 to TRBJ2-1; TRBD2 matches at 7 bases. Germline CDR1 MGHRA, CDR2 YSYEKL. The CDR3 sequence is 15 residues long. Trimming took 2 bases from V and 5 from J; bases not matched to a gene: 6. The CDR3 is CASSQISGPNNEQFF. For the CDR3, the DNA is TGCGCCAGCAGCCAAATTAGCGGGCCCAACAATGAGCAGTTCTTC.

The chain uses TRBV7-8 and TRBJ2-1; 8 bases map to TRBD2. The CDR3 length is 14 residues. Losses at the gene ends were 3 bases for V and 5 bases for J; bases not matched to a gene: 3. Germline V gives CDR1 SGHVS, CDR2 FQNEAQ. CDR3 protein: CASSLWTSHNEQFF. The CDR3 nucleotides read TGTGCCAGCAGCTTGTGGACTAGCCACAATGAGCAGTTCTTC.

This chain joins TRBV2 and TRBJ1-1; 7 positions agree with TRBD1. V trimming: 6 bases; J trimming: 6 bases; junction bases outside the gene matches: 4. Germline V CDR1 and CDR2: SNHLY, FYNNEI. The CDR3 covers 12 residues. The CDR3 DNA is TGTGCCAGCAGACCGACAGGGCCTGAAGCTTTCTTT. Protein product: CASRPTGPEAFF.

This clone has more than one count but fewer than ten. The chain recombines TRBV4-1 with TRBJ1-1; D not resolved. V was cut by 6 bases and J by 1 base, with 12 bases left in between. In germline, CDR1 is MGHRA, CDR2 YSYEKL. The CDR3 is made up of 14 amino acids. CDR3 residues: CASSLFRQNTEAFF. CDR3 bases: TGCGCCAGCAGTCTATTTAGACAGAACACTGAAGCTTTCTTT.

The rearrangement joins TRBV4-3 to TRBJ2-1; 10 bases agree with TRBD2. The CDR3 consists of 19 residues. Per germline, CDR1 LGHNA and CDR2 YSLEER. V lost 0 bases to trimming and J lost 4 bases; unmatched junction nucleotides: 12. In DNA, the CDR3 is TGCGCCAGCAGCCAAGAAGGGCTAGCGGGGGTCCCCTCTTACAATGAGCAGTTCTTC. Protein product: CASSQEGLAGVPSYNEQFF.

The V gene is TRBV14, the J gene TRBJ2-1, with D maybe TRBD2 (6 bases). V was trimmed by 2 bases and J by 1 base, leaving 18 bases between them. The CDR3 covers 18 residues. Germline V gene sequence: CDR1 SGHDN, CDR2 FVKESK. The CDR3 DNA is TGTGCCAGCAGCCAAAGACAGTACGCGGGAAGGTCCTACAATGAGCAGTTCTTC. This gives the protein CASSQRQYAGRSYNEQFF.

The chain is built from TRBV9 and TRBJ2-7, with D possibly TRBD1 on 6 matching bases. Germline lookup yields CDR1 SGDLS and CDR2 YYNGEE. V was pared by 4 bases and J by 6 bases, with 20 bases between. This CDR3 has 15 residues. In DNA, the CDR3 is TGTGCCAGCAGCAATAACCAAGCCAGGGGTGCCGAGCAGTACTTC. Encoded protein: CASSNNQARGAEQYF.

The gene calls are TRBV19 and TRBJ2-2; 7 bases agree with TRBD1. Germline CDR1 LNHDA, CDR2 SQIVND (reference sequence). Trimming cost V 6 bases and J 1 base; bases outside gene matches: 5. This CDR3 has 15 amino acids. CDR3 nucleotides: TGTGCCAGTAGCACGGGACAGTTGAACACCGGGGAGCTGTTTTTT. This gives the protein CASSTGQLNTGELFF.

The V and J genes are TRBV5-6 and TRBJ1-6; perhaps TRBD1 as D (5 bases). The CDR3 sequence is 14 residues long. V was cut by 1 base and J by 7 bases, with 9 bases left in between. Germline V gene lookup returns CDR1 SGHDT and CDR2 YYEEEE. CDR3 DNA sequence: TGTGCCAGCAGCTTGCAGGGTTGGAATTCACCCCTCCACTTT. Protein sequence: CASSLQGWNSPLHF.